This is a list of T cell receptor beta chains from one sample in a study of tumor and adjacent non-tumor tissue in lung cancer. TCRdb called the multiplex PCR reads again in MiXCR, with one record for every CDR3 protein. The sample has about 75,000 distinct CDR3 sequences; over 70% are singletons. Specimen: lung tumor tissue. These receptors were obtained from a woman between 50 and 59 years old with non-small cell lung cancer. Each CDR3 is given with its conserved first and last residue. The D gene is left open where the match is weak. Expanded clones get a size class; other rows say once, few or many, or leave the size out.

j_call clone_size d_call v_call cdr3_nt cdr3_aa
TRBJ1-4 . . TRBV11-2 TGTGCCAGCAGTCCGACCTCAACTAATGAAAAAGTGTTTTTT CASSPTSTNEKVFF
TRBJ2-6 . TRBD2 TRBV6-1 TGTATCAGCAGTGAACTAGCGGGAGTCACTGGGGCCAACGTCCTGACTTTC CISSELAGVTGANVLTF
TRBJ2-7 medium-sized TRBD2 TRBV6-5 TGTGCCAGCAGTTACTCCCCTAGCGGGAGCCACGAGCAGTACTTC CASSYSPSGSHEQYF
TRBJ2-3 many . TRBV6-5 TGTGCCAGCAGTACCTGGAACACAGATACGCAGTATTTT CASSTWNTDTQYF
TRBJ2-5 . . TRBV5-1 TGCGCAAGCAGCTTGGATGGGGGAGGCTACCAAGAGACCCAGTACTTC CASSLDGGGYQETQYF
TRBJ1-3 . . TRBV4-2 TGTGCCAGCAACCAAGAGACAGGAGGGCGAGACACCATATATTTT CASNQETGGRDTIYF
TRBJ1-1 . . TRBV6-5 TGTGCCAACGGGGACGGGTACACTGAAGCTTTCTTT CANGDGYTEAFF
TRBJ2-1 . TRBD2 TRBV6-5 TGTGCCTGCAAAACGGACAAGTATAGCGGGGACAATGAGCAGTTCTTC CACKTDKYSGDNEQFF
TRBJ1-2 many . TRBV28 TGTGCCAGCAGTCAACCCCGGGCTGGCTACACCTTC CASSQPRAGYTF
TRBJ2-7 . TRBD1 TRBV12-3/TRBV12-4 TGTGCCATGAGTGGAGGACAGGGGGCAATCTACGAGCAGTACTTC CAMSGGQGAIYEQYF
TRBJ1-1 . . TRBV11-2 TGTGTCAGCAGCTTTTTGGACATGGGCACTGAAGTTTTCTTT CVSSFLDMGTEVFF
TRBJ2-3 many . TRBV10-1 TGCGCCAGCAGTGGTGACACAGATACGCAGTATTTT CASSGDTDTQYF
TRBJ2-1 . . TRBV2 TGTACCAGCAGTGTGACAGAAGGGAATGAGCAGTTCTTC CTSSVTEGNEQFF
TRBJ2-7 many TRBD2 TRBV5-6 TGTGCCAGCAGCTCGGGACTAGCTAACTCCTACGAGCAGTACTTC CASSSGLANSYEQYF
TRBJ2-3 . TRBD2 TRBV7-8 TGTGCTAGCAGCATAGTAGGCGGGAGGTCCACAGATACGCAGTATTTT CASSIVGGRSTDTQYF
TRBJ2-7 . TRBD2 TRBV29-1 TGCAGCGTTGAAAGAGGACTAGCGGGAGGCCATCCCTACGAGCAGTACTTC CSVERGLAGGHPYEQYF
TRBJ2-7 few . TRBV10-2 TGCGCCAACAGTGAGGGTAACGAGCAGTACTTC CANSEGNEQYF
TRBJ2-2 . . TRBV6-1 TGTGCCAGCAGTGAAGATCCCAGGAGGGTCACCGGGGAGCTGTTCTTT CASSEDPRRVTGELFF
TRBJ2-5 many TRBD2 TRBV5-1 TGCGCCAGCAGCTTACGTCCCACGGGGACTAGCGGGATCTTAGAGACCCAGTACTTC CASSLRPTGTSGILETQYF
TRBJ1-4 many . TRBV30 TGTGCCGGGGGACCATATGAAAAACTGTTTTTT CAGGPYEKLFF
TRBJ2-2 few . TRBV7-9 TGTGCCAGCAGCTTGGGGAACACCGGGGAGCTGTTATTT CASSLGNTGELLF
TRBJ2-7 . TRBD2 TRBV12-3/TRBV12-4 TGTGCCTGCGGAACGGGAGGCCTTAGCTCCTTCGAGCAGTACTTC CACGTGGLSSFEQYF
TRBJ2-3 . . TRBV13 TGTGCCAGCAGCCATGCAGTGGGACAAGCTCTGCCAGATACGCAGTATTTT CASSHAVGQALPDTQYF
TRBJ2-4 many . TRBV24-1 TGTGCCACCAGTGGGGTTTTTGGAAACATTCAGTACTTC CATSGVFGNIQYF
TRBJ2-5 . . TRBV11-2 TGTGCCAGCAGCTTTGTTCAAGGGACCCAGTACTTC CASSFVQGTQYF
TRBJ1-1 . . TRBV7-9 TGTACCAGCAGCTTGGGACCCTTGGGGCCGAACACTGAAACTTTCTTT CTSSLGPLGPNTETFF
TRBJ2-3 . TRBD1 TRBV20-1 TGCAGTGCTAGGGACAGGGGGTGGGCAGATACGCAGTATTTT CSARDRGWADTQYF
TRBJ2-7 . . TRBV28 TGTGCCGCCAGTTTTCGGGGCGAGCAGTATTTC CAASFRGEQYF
TRBJ2-2 . . TRBV12-3/TRBV12-4 TGTGCCTGCAGTTATCGCATCGGGGAGCTGTTTTTT CACSYRIGELFF
TRBJ2-1 . . TRBV20-1 TGCAGCGTTAGCGAATTCACAGGGACCACCAGTGAGCAGTTCTTC CSVSEFTGTTSEQFF
TRBJ1-5 . . TRBV4-2 TGTGTCAGCAGCCAAGTCCTCACTAGCAATGAGCCCCAGCATTTT CVSSQVLTSNEPQHF
TRBJ2-7 . TRBD2 TRBV6-6 TGTGCCATCAGGGACGTAAATGGCGGGAGCCCCTCCTACGAGCAGTACTTC CAIRDVNGGSPSYEQYF
TRBJ2-2 . . TRBV20-1 TGCAGTGTCCCAAGGAGTAGCGGTAGTAACACCGGGGAGCTGTTTTTT CSVPRSSGSNTGELFF
TRBJ2-7 few TRBD1 TRBV13 TGTGTCAGCAGCTTTTCCTGGGGACAGGGTCTCGAGCAGTACTTC CVSSFSWGQGLEQYF
TRBJ2-2 . . TRBV6-1 TGTGCCAGCAGTGCCCGGGCGCAGGGGGGTAGTGCCGAGGAGCTGTTTTTT CASSARAQGGSAEELFF
TRBJ2-5 . . TRBV30 TGTGCCTGGAGTGATCAGTGGAGAGAGACCCAGTACTTC CAWSDQWRETQYF
TRBJ1-3 many . TRBV12-3/TRBV12-4 TGTGCCAGCAGACCCAGGACGGACTCTGGAAACACCATATATTTT CASRPRTDSGNTIYF